This TCR beta chain was identified during a study of blood T cells in healthy people across ages. Study-level results: As age increased, TCR beta diversity per million T cells fell in a roughly linear fashion. Estimated diversity, derived from one million T cells, was regarded as an underestimate.

Samples each yielded at least 6 micrograms of total RNA. This clonotype has a handful of counts. Its antigen remains unidentified. A J-beta primer mix and a sample-barcoded 5' primer were used in a second PCR of roughly 6 to 11 cycles. TCRdb fed the 5' RACE reads into MiXCR, producing one record per CDR3 protein. The table includes 450,000 to 700,000 distinct CDR3 sequences, approximately 25% detected once. The CDR3 runs 17 residues. Germline loops: CDR1 SGHVS, CDR2 FQNEAQ. The V and J ends lost 2 bases and 1 base respectively, with 12 bases between them. Material: blood. This receptor was identified in a woman aged 70-85 years in good health. J is TRBJ1-6 and V is TRBV7-8; D unclear. The DNA for the CDR3 is TGTGCCAGCAGCTTAACGCTTATACGATCCTATAATTCACCCCTCCACTTT. Translation gives CASSLTLIRSYNSPLHF.